This record covers a single T cell receptor (beta chain). One entry per CDR3 protein, called by TCRdb with MiXCR from the PCR reads. The table has about 85,000 distinct CDR3 sequences, 45% to 50% seen once. The CDR3 sequence is 15 residues long. Germline V CDR1 and CDR2: MGHDK, SYGVNS. Between the trimmed V and J ends, which lost 4 bases and 7 bases, there was a span of 14 bases. This record comes from a study of CDR3 diversity in severe acne. This receptor was taken from a male donor in good health, serving as a control. V and J are TRBV25-1 and TRBJ1-6, with D unresolved. Sequenced material: blood. The CDR3 spells CASSAPPGSNSPLHF. Here the CDR3 DNA reads TGTGCCAGCAGTGCTCCCCCCGGTAGCAATTCACCCCTCCACTTT.